The 25 T cell receptor beta chains presented below share a single source sample, sequenced in a study of blood T cell repertoires in COVID-19. Sequencing was performed with immunoSEQ multiplex PCR; in TCRdb, only in-frame clones are kept and a portion is missing. The sample lists about 190,000 clones, under 85% occurring once. Specimen: peripheral blood. The receptors were gathered from a woman between 35 and 50 years old with acute or convalescent COVID-19.

This clone was detected many times. CDR3 in amino acids: CASSLAQGASPLHF. The CDR3 DNA sequence: TGTGCCAGCAGCTTGGCACAGGGTGCTTCACCCCTCCACTTT. V usage is TRBV5-8 and J usage is TRBJ1-6, with TRBD1 as a possible D gene (6 bases). The CDR3 is made up of 14 amino acids. Germline V gene data show CDR1 as SGHTS and CDR2 as YDEGEE. V lost 0 bases to trimming and J lost 9 bases, with 10 bases between them.

The chain joins TRBV24-1 to TRBJ2-7; 7 nucleotides match TRBD2. The CDR3 covers 14 residues. CDR1 and CDR2 from the germline V gene are KGHDR and SFDVKD. The V segment lost 3 bases and the J segment 7 bases; nucleotides outside the gene matches: 8. Here the CDR3 DNA reads TGTGCCACCAGTGATCCCGGGGGGTCGGAAGAGCAGTACTTC. It yields the protein CATSDPGGSEEQYF.

The chain carries TRBV19 and TRBJ2-3; the D is unclear. Trimming pared 3 bases from V and 5 bases from J, leaving 3 bases between. The CDR3 runs 11 residues. Germline CDR1 and CDR2: LNHDA and SQIVND (reference sequence). In DNA, the CDR3 is TGTGCCAGTAGTATCAGAGATACGCAGTATTTT. It translates to CASSIRDTQYF. The entire variable domain, with the rest obtained from reference TRBV19 and TRBJ2-3, is as follows: DGGITQSPKYLFRKEGQNVTLSCEQNLNHDAMYWYRQDPGQGLRLIYYSQIVNDFQKGDIAEGYSVSREKKESFPLTVTSAQKNPTAFYLCASSIRDTQYFGPGTRLTVL.

V and J are TRBV6-5 and TRBJ2-7; D is perhaps TRBD2 (5 bases). The V and J ends lost 6 bases and 4 bases respectively, with 16 bases between them. The CDR3 has 14 residues. In germline, CDR1 is MNHEY, CDR2 SVGAGI. CDR3 bases: TGTGCCAGCAGAAGCGGAGGAGTTCCGTACGAGCAGTACTTC. It translates to CASRSGGVPYEQYF.

This clone was counted a single time. The chain is built from TRBV5-1 and TRBJ2-5; 12 nucleotides agree with TRBD2. The CDR3 covers 16 residues. The V gene's germline CDR1 is SGHRS and CDR2 YFSETQ. J was trimmed by 1 base and V by 4 bases; bases with no gene match: 5. DNA of the CDR3: TGCGCCAGCAGCCCCGGACTAGCGGGGACCCAAGAGACCCAGTACTTC. It yields the protein CASSPGLAGTQETQYF.

The V gene is TRBV18, the J gene TRBJ2-7, with 8 nucleotides matching TRBD1. V lost 0 bases and J lost 1; bases outside the gene matches: 2. Germline V gene lookup returns CDR1 KGHSH and CDR2 LQKENI. CDR3 length equals 15 residues. CDR3: CASSPPQGASYEQYF. The CDR3 DNA reads as TGTGCCAGCTCACCACCCCAGGGGGCATCCTACGAGCAGTACTTC.

The chain carries TRBV30 and TRBJ1-2; 9 nucleotides match TRBD1. CDR1 is GTSNPN, CDR2 SVGIG, per germline (reference sequence). The V and J ends lost 1 base and 6 bases, in that order; junction bases with no gene match: 3. This CDR3 has 13 amino acids. CDR3 nucleotide sequence: TGTGCCTGGAGTGGAGGGACAGGGAATGGCTACACCTTC. As protein: CAWSGGTGNGYTF.

This chain links TRBV7-8 with TRBJ2-1, with 8 bases fitting TRBD2. The germline CDR1 and CDR2 sequences are SGHVS and FQNEAQ. This CDR3 contains 16 residues. Trimming cost V 4 bases and J 15 bases; bases outside gene matches: 20. The CDR3 nucleotides are TGTGCCAGCAGCTCCGCCCCTTGGCGGGAGGACACCTCGCCGTTCTTC. It translates to CASSSAPWREDTSPFF.

J is TRBJ1-1 and V is TRBV6-5, with D unresolved. The V end lost 2 bases, the J end lost 4 bases, and 5 bases lay between the germline ends. CDR1 and CDR2 from the germline V gene are MNHEY and SVGAGI. The CDR3 covers 12 residues. The CDR3 DNA follows: TGTGCCAGCAGTTACGGAGGCACTGAAGCTTTCTTT. As protein: CASSYGGTEAFF.

The chain combines TRBV11-2 with TRBJ1-1; TRBD1 aligns across 9 bases. The ends lost 1 base at V and 9 bases at J; junction bases unmatched: 3. This CDR3 has 13 residues. Germline V gene sequence: CDR1 SGHAT, CDR2 FQNNGV. Written as DNA, the CDR3 is TGTGCCAGCAGCTTAGTGGGACAGGGTAAAGCTTTCTTT. It specifies CASSLVGQGKAFF.

The chain carries TRBV27 and TRBJ1-6; 8 bases match TRBD1. Germline V gene lookup returns CDR1 MNHEY and CDR2 SMNVEV (reference sequence). This CDR3 is built from 14 residues. The junction had 5 bases not matched to a gene; V was cut back by 2 bases and J by 11 bases. Written as DNA, the CDR3 is TGTGCCAGCAGTTTAAGAGGGACAGGACCACCCCTCCACTTT. It encodes CASSLRGTGPPLHF.

This clone was seen only once. The gene calls are TRBV2 and TRBJ1-4; 8 nucleotides match TRBD1. The CDR3 has 13 residues. The germline gives CDR1 SNHLY, CDR2 FYNNEI. The V and J ends lost 4 bases and 8 bases, in that order; junction bases with no gene match: 3. CDR3 in DNA: TGTGCCAGCAGTGGACAGGGGCTCGAAAAACTGTTTTTT. Translation: CASSGQGLEKLFF.

The rearrangement uses TRBV10-1 and TRBJ2-4; D possibly corresponds to TRBD2 (5 bases). The germline gives CDR1 WNHNN, CDR2 SYGVQD (reference sequence). V was cut by 2 bases and J by 3 bases, with 17 bases left in between. This CDR3 is built from 17 residues. The CDR3 region is CASSERVGGGGKNIQYF. Here the CDR3 DNA reads TGCGCCAGCAGTGAGAGAGTAGGAGGAGGAGGCAAAAACATTCAGTACTTC.

This rearrangement joins TRBV4-2 to TRBJ1-5, with a tentative D call TRBD1 (6 bases). CDR1 LGHNA and CDR2 YNFKEQ come from the germline V gene. Trimming pared 1 base from V and 7 bases from J, leaving 14 bases between. The CDR3 consists of 15 residues. This CDR3 is CASSQGGVGGQPQHF. CDR3 DNA sequence: TGTGCCAGCAGCCAAGGGGGTGTAGGGGGACAGCCCCAGCATTTT.

The genes are TRBV27 and TRBJ1-1; the D is unclear. This CDR3 comprises 12 residues. The germline V gene encodes CDR1 MNHEY and CDR2 SMNVEV (reference sequence). V was trimmed by 6 bases and J by 4 bases, leaving 9 bases between them. The CDR3, as DNA: TGTGCCAGCAGCCGGGTGCCCACTGAAGCTTTCTTT. This translates into CASSRVPTEAFF.

The chain couples TRBV19 to TRBJ2-1; the D is unclear. The CDR3 has 13 residues. Deletions cut 3 bases from V and 4 bases from J, with 7 bases between. The germline CDR1 and CDR2 sequences are LNHDA and SQIVND (reference sequence). The DNA of the CDR3 is TGTGCCAGTAGTATTTCGAGTTACAATGAGCAGTTCTTC. Translating gives CASSISSYNEQFF. Supplemented by reference TRBV19 and TRBJ2-1, the full variable domain reads DGGITQSPKYLFRKEGQNVTLSCEQNLNHDAMYWYRQDPGQGLRLIYYSQIVNDFQKGDIAEGYSVSREKKESFPLTVTSAQKNPTAFYLCASSISSYNEQFFGPGTRLTVL.

The V and J genes are TRBV11-3 and TRBJ2-5; 10 bases agree with TRBD2. The CDR3 is 17 residues long. CDR1 is SGHNT and CDR2 is YENEEA in the germline V gene. V was pared by 2 bases and J by 1 base, with 7 bases of the junction left unmatched. The CDR3 here is CASSLSSASGGQETQYF. CDR3 DNA: TGTGCCAGCAGCTTATCTTCGGCTAGCGGGGGCCAAGAGACCCAGTACTTC.

The CDR3 spells CASSPPQQDNYEQYF. CDR3 DNA sequence: TGTGCCAGCTCACCACCCCAGCAGGACAACTACGAGCAGTACTTC. V gene TRBV18 combines with J gene TRBJ2-7; D perhaps matches TRBD1 (5 bases). Trimming pared 0 bases from V and 3 bases from J, leaving 12 bases between. This CDR3 has 15 residues. CDR1 and CDR2 (germline): KGHSH, LQKENI.

The chain carries TRBV6-2 or TRBV6-3 and TRBJ1-2; D gene ambiguous. CDR3 length equals 13 residues. V was clipped by 5 bases and J by 5 bases, with 12 bases between them. Germline V lookup: CDR1 MNHEY, CDR2 SVGEGT. The CDR3 DNA follows: TGTGCCAGCAGTCTCCGAAGAGTATATGGCTACACCTTC. It yields the protein CASSLRRVYGYTF.

The chain uses TRBV18 and TRBJ2-7, with 10 bases lining up with TRBD1. Per the germline V gene, CDR1 is KGHSH and CDR2 is LQKENI. J was trimmed by 2 bases and V by 4 bases; bases with no gene match: 11. The CDR3 runs 17 residues. The CDR3 DNA reads TGTGCCAGCTCACTGGGACAGGGGTCTCGGAGGACCTACGAGCAGTACTTC. Its protein is CASSLGQGSRRTYEQYF.

This clone has just one count. The chain joins TRBV6-5 to TRBJ2-3, with D hard to call. The CDR3 totals 11 residues. Trimming shortened V by 9 bases and J by 6 bases, and 10 bases separated the two germline ends. The germline CDR1 and CDR2 sequences are MNHEY and SVGAGI. The DNA of the CDR3 is TGTGCCAGGGGCTCACAGGATACGCAGTATTTT. It encodes CARGSQDTQYF.

V gene TRBV4-2 combines with J gene TRBJ1-1; D gene ambiguous. V was shortened by 6 bases and J by 4 bases, with 18 bases between the two germline ends. Germline V gives CDR1 LGHNA, CDR2 YNFKEQ. The CDR3 covers 15 residues. The chain's CDR3 is CASSQSETPGTEAFF. CDR3 in DNA: TGTGCCAGCAGTCAAAGTGAGACACCAGGCACTGAAGCTTTCTTT.

This rearrangement joins TRBV5-1 to TRBJ2-2; 13 positions match TRBD2. V was pared by 4 bases and J by 7 bases, with 10 bases of the junction left unmatched. The germline CDR1 and CDR2 sequences are SGHRS and YFSETQ. The CDR3 runs 17 residues. CDR3 residues: CASSHQLAGGTIGELFF. CDR3 nucleotides: TGCGCCAGCAGCCACCAACTAGCGGGAGGGACCATCGGGGAGCTGTTTTTT.

This rearrangement joins TRBV11-3 to TRBJ2-2; TRBD1 aligns across 10 bases. The CDR3 spans 15 residues. V was pared by 5 bases and J by 3 bases, with 3 bases of the junction left unmatched. Germline values: CDR1 SGHNT, CDR2 YENEEA. This CDR3 is CASSPGQGDTGELFF. CDR3 nucleotides: TGTGCCAGCAGCCCCGGACAGGGGGACACCGGGGAGCTGTTTTTT.

This clone was detected once. The V gene is TRBV13, the J gene TRBJ2-3; 11 nucleotides agree with TRBD2. CDR3 length: 17 residues. The germline V gene has CDR1 PRHDT and CDR2 FYEKMQ (reference sequence). Trimming took 1 base from V and 2 from J; bases not matched to a gene: 5. The CDR3 region has the DNA TGTGCCAGCAGCTTAGTAACTAGCGGGAGTTTCACAGATACGCAGTATTTT. Its translation: CASSLVTSGSFTDTQYF.